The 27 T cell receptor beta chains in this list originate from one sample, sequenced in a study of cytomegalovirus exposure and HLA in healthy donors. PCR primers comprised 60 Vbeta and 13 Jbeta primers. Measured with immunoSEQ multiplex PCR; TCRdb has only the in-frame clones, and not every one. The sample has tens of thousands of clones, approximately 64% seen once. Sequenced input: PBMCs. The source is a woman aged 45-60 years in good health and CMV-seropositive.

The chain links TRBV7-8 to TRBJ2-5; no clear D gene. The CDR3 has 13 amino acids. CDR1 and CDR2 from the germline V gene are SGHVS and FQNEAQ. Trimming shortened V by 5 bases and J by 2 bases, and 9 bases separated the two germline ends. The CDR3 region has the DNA TGTGCCAGCAGCCCAGAAATACAAGAGACCCAGTACTTC. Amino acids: CASSPEIQETQYF. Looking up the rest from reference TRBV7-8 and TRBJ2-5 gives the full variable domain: GAGVSQSPRYKVAKRGQDVALRCDPISGHVSLFWYQQALGQGPEFLTYFQNEAQLDKSGLPSDRFFAERPEGSVSTLKIQRTQQEDSAVYLCASSPEIQETQYFGPGTRLLVL.

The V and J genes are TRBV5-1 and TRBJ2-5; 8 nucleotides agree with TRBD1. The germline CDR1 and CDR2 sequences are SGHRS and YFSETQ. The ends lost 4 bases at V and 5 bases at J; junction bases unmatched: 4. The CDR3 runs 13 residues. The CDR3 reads CASSRQGHETQYF. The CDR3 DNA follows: TGCGCCAGCAGCAGACAGGGGCACGAGACCCAGTACTTC.

CDR3 in DNA: TGTGCCAGTAGTATGCAGGGTGATGGCTACACCTTC. This encodes CASSMQGDGYTF. V usage is TRBV19 and J usage is TRBJ1-2; D is perhaps TRBD1 (5 bases). CDR1 and CDR2 from the germline V gene are LNHDA and SQIVND (reference sequence). V was cut by 3 bases and J by 6 bases, with 8 bases left in between. The CDR3 spans 12 residues.

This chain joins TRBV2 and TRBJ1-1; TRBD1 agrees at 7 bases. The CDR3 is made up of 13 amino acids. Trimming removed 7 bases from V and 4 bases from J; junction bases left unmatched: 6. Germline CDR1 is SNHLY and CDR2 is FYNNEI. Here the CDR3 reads CASIADRATEAFF. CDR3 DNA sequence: TGTGCCAGCATCGCCGACAGGGCCACTGAAGCTTTCTTT.

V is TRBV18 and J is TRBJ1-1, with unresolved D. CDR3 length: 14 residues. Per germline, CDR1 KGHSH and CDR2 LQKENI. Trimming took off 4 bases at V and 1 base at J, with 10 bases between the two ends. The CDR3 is CASSLVDTNTEAFF. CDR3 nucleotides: TGTGCCAGCTCACTAGTTGACACGAACACTGAAGCTTTCTTT.

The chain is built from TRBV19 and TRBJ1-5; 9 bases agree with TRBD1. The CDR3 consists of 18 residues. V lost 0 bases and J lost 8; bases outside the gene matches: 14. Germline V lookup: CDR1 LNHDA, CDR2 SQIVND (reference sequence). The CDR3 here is CASSIEVTGTGIGEPQHF. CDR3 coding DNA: TGTGCCAGTAGTATAGAGGTAACCGGGACAGGGATTGGTGAGCCCCAGCATTTT. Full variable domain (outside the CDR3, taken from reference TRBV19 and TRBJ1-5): DGGITQSPKYLFRKEGQNVTLSCEQNLNHDAMYWYRQDPGQGLRLIYYSQIVNDFQKGDIAEGYSVSREKKESFPLTVTSAQKNPTAFYLCASSIEVTGTGIGEPQHFGDGTRLSIL.

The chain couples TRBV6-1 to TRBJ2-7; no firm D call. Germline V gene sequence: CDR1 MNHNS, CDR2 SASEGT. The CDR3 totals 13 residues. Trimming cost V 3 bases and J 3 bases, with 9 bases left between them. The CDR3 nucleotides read TGTGCCAGCAGTGAGAGAGTCGTCTACGAGCAGTACTTC. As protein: CASSERVVYEQYF.

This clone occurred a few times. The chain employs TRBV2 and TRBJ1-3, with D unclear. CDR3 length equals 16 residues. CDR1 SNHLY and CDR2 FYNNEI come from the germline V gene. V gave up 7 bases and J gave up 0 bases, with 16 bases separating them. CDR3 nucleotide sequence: TGTGCCAGCAAGAGACAAGGAACGTCCTCTGGAAACACCATATATTTT. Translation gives CASKRQGTSSGNTIYF.

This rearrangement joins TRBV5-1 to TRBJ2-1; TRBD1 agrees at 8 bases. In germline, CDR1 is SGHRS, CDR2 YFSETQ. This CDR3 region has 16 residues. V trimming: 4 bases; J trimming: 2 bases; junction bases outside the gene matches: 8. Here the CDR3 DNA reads TGCGCCAGCAGCAGAAAGGGACAGGACCCCTACAATGAGCAGTTCTTC. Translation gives CASSRKGQDPYNEQFF.

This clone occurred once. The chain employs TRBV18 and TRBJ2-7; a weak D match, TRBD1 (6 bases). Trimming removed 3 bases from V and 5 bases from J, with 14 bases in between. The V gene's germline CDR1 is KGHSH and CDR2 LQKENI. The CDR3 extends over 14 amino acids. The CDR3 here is CASSPAAGVDEQYF. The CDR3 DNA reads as TGTGCCAGCTCACCGGCGGCAGGGGTCGACGAGCAGTACTTC. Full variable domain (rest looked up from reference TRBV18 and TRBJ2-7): NAGVMQNPRHLVRRRGQEARLRCSPMKGHSHVYWYRQLPEEGLKFMVYLQKENIIDESGMPKERFSAEFPKEGPSILRIQQVVRGDSAAYFCASSPAAGVDEQYFGPGTRLTVT.

CDR3 amino acids: CASSLGLAGSNTGELFF. CDR3 coding DNA: TGTGCCAGCAGCTTGGGGCTAGCGGGATCGAACACCGGGGAGCTGTTTTTT. The chain employs TRBV5-4 and TRBJ2-2; 9 nucleotides line up with TRBD2. The junction had 3 bases not matched to a gene; V was cut back by 0 bases and J by 0 bases. The CDR3 loop spans 17 amino acids. CDR1 is SGHNT, CDR2 YYREEE, per germline (reference sequence).

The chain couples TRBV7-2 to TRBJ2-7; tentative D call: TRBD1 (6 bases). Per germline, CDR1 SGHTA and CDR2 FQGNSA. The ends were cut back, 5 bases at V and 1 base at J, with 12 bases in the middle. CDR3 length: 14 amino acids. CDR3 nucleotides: TGTGCCAGCAGCCTAAACAGGGCTTCCTACGAGCAGTACTTC. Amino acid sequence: CASSLNRASYEQYF.

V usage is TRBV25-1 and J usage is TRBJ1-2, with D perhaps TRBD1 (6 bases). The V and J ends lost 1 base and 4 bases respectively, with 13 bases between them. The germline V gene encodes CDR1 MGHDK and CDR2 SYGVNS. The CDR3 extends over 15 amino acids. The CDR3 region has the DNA TGTGCCAGCAGTGAATCCGGGGGGCTGAGCTATGGCTACACCTTC. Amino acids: CASSESGGLSYGYTF.

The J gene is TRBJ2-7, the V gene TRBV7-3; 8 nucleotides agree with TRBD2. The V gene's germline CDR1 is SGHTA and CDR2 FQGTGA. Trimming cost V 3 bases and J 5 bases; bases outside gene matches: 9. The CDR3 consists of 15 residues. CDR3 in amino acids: CASSLTGGANDEQYF. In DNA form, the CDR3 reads TGTGCCAGCAGCTTGACCGGGGGGGCCAATGACGAGCAGTACTTC.

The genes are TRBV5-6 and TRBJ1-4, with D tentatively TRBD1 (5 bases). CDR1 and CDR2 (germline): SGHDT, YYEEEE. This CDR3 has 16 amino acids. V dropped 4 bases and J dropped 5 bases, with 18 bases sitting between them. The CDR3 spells CASSHPPGRGNEKLFF. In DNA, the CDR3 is TGTGCCAGCAGCCACCCTCCGGGACGGGGGAATGAAAAACTGTTTTTT.

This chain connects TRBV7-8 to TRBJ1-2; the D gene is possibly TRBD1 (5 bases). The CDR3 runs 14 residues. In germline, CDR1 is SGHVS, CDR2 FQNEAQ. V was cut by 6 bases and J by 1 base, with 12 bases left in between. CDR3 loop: CASSYGGVNYGYTF. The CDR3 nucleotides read TGTGCCAGCAGTTACGGGGGGGTTAACTATGGCTACACCTTC.

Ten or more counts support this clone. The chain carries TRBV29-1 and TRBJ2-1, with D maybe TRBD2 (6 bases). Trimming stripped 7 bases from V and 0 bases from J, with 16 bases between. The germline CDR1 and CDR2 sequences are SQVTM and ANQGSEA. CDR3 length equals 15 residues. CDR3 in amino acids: CSALLAENSYNEQFF. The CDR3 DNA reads TGCAGCGCCCTTTTAGCGGAGAACTCCTACAATGAGCAGTTCTTC.

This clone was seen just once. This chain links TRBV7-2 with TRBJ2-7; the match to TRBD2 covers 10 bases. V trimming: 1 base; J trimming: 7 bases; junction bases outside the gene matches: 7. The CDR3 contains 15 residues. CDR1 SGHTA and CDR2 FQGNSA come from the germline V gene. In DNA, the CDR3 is TGTGCCAGCAGCTTAGATTTAGCGGGGGGTTATGAGCAGTACTTC. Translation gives CASSLDLAGGYEQYF. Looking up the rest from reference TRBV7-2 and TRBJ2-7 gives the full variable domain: GAGVSQSPSNKVTEKGKDVELRCDPISGHTALYWYRQSLGQGLEFLIYFQGNSAPDKSGLPSDRFSAERTGGSVSTLTIQRTQQEDSAVYLCASSLDLAGGYEQYFGPGTRLTVT.

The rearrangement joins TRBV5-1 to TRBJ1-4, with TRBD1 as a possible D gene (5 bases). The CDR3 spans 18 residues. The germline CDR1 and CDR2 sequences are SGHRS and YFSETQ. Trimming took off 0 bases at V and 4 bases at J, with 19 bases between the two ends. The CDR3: CASSLDLQAGLYNEKLFF. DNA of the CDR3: TGCGCCAGCAGCTTGGACCTACAGGCCGGGCTCTATAATGAAAAACTGTTTTTT.

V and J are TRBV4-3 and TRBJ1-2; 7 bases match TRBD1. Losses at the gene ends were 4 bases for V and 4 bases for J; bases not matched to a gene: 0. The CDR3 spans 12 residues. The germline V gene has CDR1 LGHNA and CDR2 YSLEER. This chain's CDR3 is CASSPGGYGYTF. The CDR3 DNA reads TGCGCCAGCAGCCCAGGGGGCTATGGCTACACCTTC.

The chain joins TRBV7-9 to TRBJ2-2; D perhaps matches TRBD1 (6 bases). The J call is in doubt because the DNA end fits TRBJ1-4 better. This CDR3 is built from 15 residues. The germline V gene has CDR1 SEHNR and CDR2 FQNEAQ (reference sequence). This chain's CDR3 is CASSPNRASVVKLFF. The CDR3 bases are TGTGCCAGCAGCCCGAACAGGGCCTCCGTAGTAAAACTGTTTTTT.

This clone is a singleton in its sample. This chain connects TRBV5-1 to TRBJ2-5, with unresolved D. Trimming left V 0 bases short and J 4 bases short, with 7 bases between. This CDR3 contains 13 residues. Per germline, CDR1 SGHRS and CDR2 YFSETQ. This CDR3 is CASSLGGAETQYF. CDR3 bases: TGCGCCAGCAGCTTGGGTGGAGCAGAGACCCAGTACTTC.

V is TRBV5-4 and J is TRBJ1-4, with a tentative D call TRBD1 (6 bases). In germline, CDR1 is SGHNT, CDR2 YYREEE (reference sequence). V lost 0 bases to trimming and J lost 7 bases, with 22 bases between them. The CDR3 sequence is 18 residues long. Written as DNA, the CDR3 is TGTGCCAGCAGCTTGGCCAACTCAAACAGGGATGACGGTGAAAAACTGTTTTTT. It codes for CASSLANSNRDDGEKLFF.

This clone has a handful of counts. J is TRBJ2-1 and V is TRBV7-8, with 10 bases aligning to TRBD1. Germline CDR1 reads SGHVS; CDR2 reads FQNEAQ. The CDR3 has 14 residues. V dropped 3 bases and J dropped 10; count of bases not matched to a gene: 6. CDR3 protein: CASSFDRGLWEQFF. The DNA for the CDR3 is TGTGCCAGCAGCTTCGACAGGGGGCTTTGGGAGCAGTTCTTC.

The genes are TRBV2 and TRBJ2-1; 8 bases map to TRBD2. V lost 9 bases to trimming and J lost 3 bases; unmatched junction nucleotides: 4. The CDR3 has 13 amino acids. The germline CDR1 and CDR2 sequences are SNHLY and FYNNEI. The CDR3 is CARRGEIYNEQFF. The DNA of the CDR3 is TGTGCCAGGCGGGGGGAAATCTACAATGAGCAGTTCTTC.

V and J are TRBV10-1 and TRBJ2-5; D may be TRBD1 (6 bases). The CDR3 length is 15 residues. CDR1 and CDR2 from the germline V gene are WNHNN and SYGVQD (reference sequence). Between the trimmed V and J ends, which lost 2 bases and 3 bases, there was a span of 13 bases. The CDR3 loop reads CASSEGRGYEETQYF. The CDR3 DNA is TGCGCCAGCAGTGAGGGCAGGGGCTACGAAGAGACCCAGTACTTC.

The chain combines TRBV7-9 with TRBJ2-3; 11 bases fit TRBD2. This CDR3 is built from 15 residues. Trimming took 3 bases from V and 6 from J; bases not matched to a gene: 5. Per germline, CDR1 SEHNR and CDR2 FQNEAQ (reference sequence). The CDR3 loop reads CASSLTSGEGDTQYF. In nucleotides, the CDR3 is TGTGCCAGCAGCTTGACTAGCGGGGAGGGGGATACGCAGTATTTT.